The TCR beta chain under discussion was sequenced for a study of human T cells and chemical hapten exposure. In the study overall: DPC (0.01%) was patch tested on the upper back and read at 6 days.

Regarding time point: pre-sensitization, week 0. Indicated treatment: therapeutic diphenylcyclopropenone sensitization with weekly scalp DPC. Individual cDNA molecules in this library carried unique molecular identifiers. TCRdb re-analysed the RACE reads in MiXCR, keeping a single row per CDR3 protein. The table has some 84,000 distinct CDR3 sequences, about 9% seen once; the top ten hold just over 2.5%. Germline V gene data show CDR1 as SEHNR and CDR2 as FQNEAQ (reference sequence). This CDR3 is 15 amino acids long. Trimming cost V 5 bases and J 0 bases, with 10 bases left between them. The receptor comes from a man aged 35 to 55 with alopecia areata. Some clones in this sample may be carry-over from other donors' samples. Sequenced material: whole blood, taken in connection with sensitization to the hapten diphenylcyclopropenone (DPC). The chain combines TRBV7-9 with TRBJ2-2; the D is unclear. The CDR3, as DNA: TGTGCCAGCAGCCCCCGGTCCTCGAACACCGGGGAGCTGTTTTTT. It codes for CASSPRSSNTGELFF.